This entry is about one T cell receptor (beta chain). Antigen: not known. This record comes from a study of cytomegalovirus exposure and HLA in healthy donors. Study-wide results and limits: Apart from CMV serostatus, no immune exposure information was available.

Trimming at V came to 4 bases and at J to 3 bases, leaving 8 bases not matched to a gene. CDR3 length equals 16 residues. From germline, CDR1 is MGHRA and CDR2 YSYEKL. A multiplex PCR was run with 60 Vbeta primers and 13 Jbeta primers. Repertoires were generated with immunoSEQ multiplex PCR, while TCRdb's copy carries only in-frame clones and drops some. Here the sample spans 150,000 to 200,000 clones, approximately 75% being singletons. The V call is TRBV4-1, the J call TRBJ2-7, with TRBD1 matching 11 bases. The sample comprised PBMCs. The receptor's source is a woman between 18 and 29 years old in good health and CMV-seronegative. CDR3 nucleotides: TGCGCCAGCAGCCTTGCACCGGGACAGGGGGGCTACGAGCAGTACTTC. Residues: CASSLAPGQGGYEQYF.